The 7 T cell receptor beta chains reported below all come from one sample, sequenced in a study of CD8+ T cells in alopecia areata. Investigators isolated RNA and reverse transcribed it into cDNA to act as the sequencing template. Repertoires were generated with immunoSEQ multiplex PCR, while TCRdb's copy carries only in-frame clones and drops some. The table lists some 200,000 clones, 58% of them singletons. As to treatment: oral pan-JAK inhibitor, 5-10 mg twice daily. Sample: CD4+ T cells sorted from blood, taken at week 24, from a patient treated with tofacitinib. All receptors come from a human donor with alopecia areata.

This chain links TRBV15 with TRBJ2-3; weak D call: TRBD1 (5 bases). V shed 0 bases and J shed 1 base, with 11 bases lying between them. The CDR3 length is 16 residues. The V gene's germline CDR1 is LNHNV and CDR2 YYDKDF (reference sequence). CDR3 DNA: TGTGCCACCAGCAGAGATGGGGCCGTCGGCACAGATACGCAGTATTTT. This codes for CATSRDGAVGTDTQYF.

V is TRBV18 and J is TRBJ1-1; 9 nucleotides agree with TRBD1. Germline lookup yields CDR1 KGHSH and CDR2 LQKENI. Losses at the gene ends were 4 bases for V and 2 bases for J; bases not matched to a gene: 2. The CDR3 runs to 14 residues. The CDR3 nucleotides read TGTGCCAGCTCACAGGGACAGGGTAACACTGAAGCTTTCTTT. It encodes CASSQGQGNTEAFF.

The J gene is TRBJ2-5, the V gene TRBV29-1, with TRBD2 matching over 10 bases. Germline CDR1 reads SQVTM; CDR2 reads ANQGSEA. With 4 bases clipped from V and 5 bases from J, the junction kept 10 bases outside the gene matches. The CDR3 extends over 15 amino acids. The CDR3 region has the DNA TGCAGCGTTGGAGCTAGCGGGGGAGCTTCCGAGACCCAGTACTTC. Protein product: CSVGASGGASETQYF. The entire variable domain, with the rest obtained from reference TRBV29-1 and TRBJ2-5, is as follows: SAVISQKPSRDICQRGTSLTIQCQVDSQVTMMFWYRQQPGQSLTLIATANQGSEATYESGFVIDKFPISRPNLTFSTLTVSNMSPEDSSIYLCSVGASGGASETQYFGPGTRLLVL.

This clone was counted only a few times. The rearrangement joins TRBV23-1 to TRBJ1-1, with a possible D match to TRBD1 (5 bases). TRBV23-1 falls under the ORF class, with uncertain function. Trimming stripped 3 bases from V and 6 bases from J, with 17 bases between. This CDR3 contains 15 residues. CDR3 nucleotide sequence: TGCGCCAGCAGTCAGCCATCGACAGTAGCAGCTGAAGCTTTCTTT. This codes for CASSQPSTVAAEAFF.

This clone was detected only a few times. The DNA of the CDR3 is TGTGCCAGCAGTGACTCGTCGGGAGGGGGCACAGATACGCAGTATTTT. Translating it yields CASSDSSGGGTDTQYF. The chain has TRBV6-4 and TRBJ2-3; 8 bases match TRBD2. The CDR3 covers 16 residues. Germline assignment: CDR1 MRHNA and CDR2 SNTAGT. J lost 1 base, V lost 0 bases, and 3 bases had no gene match.

This clone showed up just a few times. The gene calls are TRBV5-1 and TRBJ1-3; D gene unclear. This CDR3 region has 14 residues. The V end was cut by 2 bases, the J end by 0 bases, with 6 bases between. CDR1 and CDR2 (germline): SGHRS, YFSETQ. The CDR3 reads CASSFGSSGNTIYF. CDR3 nucleotides: TGCGCCAGCAGCTTTGGAAGCTCTGGAAACACCATATATTTT. Drawing the rest from reference TRBV5-1 and TRBJ1-3, the complete variable domain is KAGVTQTPRYLIKTRGQQVTLSCSPISGHRSVSWYQQTPGQGLQFLFEYFSETQRNKGNFPGRFSGRQFSNSRSEMNVSTLELGDSALYLCASSFGSSGNTIYFGEGSWLTVV.

This clone occurred a few times. The chain joins TRBV9 to TRBJ2-1; 9 nucleotides line up with TRBD2. The germline CDR1 and CDR2 sequences are SGDLS and YYNGEE. V trimming: 0 bases; J trimming: 4 bases; junction bases outside the gene matches: 2. The CDR3 has 15 amino acids. In nucleotides, the CDR3 is TGTGCCAGCAGCGTAGCGACTAGCGGTTACAATGAGCAGTTCTTC. It encodes CASSVATSGYNEQFF.